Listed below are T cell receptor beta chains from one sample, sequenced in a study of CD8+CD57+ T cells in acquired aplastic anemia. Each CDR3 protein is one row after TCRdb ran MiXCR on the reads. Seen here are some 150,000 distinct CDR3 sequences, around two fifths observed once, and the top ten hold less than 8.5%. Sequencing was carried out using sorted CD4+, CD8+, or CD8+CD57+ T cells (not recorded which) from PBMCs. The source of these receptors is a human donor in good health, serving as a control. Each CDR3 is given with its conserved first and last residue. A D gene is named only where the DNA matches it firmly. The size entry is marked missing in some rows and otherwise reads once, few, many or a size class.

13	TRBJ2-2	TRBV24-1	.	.	CATSDFAAGELFF	TGTGCCACCAGTGATTTCGCTGCCGGGGAGCTGTTTTTT
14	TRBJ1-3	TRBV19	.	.	CASSISDSGNTIYF	TGTGCCAGTAGTATCTCGGACTCTGGAAACACCATATATTTT
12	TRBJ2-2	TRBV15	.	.	CTRMAATGELFF	TGTACCAGGATGGCAGCCACCGGGGAGCTGTTTTTT
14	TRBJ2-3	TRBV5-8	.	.	CASSQLPETDTQYF	TGTGCCAGCAGCCAGTTACCGGAAACAGATACGCAGTATTTT
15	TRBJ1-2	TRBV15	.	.	CATSRVPESNYGYTF	TGTGCCACCAGCAGAGTACCGGAGTCTAACTATGGCTACACCTTC
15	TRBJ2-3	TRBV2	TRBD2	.	CASSQAGGLTDTQYF	TGTGCCAGCAGTCAAGCGGGAGGGCTGACAGATACGCAGTATTTT
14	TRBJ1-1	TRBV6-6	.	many	CAISYDGENTEAFF	TGTGCCATCAGCTACGACGGGGAGAACACTGAAGCTTTCTTT
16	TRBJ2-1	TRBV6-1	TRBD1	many	CASSQRDTGAGGEQFF	TGTGCCAGCAGCCAACGCGACACAGGGGCTGGGGGTGAGCAGTTCTTC
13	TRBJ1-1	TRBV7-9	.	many	CASSLPGRTEAFF	TGTGCCAGCAGCTTGCCAGGGCGGACTGAAGCTTTCTTT
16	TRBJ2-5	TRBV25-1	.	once	CASSELRVVSLETQYF	TGTGCCAGCAGTGAATTGAGGGTTGTAAGTCTAGAGACCCAGTACTTC
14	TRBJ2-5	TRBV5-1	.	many	CASRVLGPQETQYF	TGCGCCAGCAGAGTCCTCGGACCCCAAGAGACCCAGTACTTC
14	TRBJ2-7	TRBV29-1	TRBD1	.	CSVGDRVPPYEQYF	TGCAGCGTTGGGGACAGGGTCCCCCCCTACGAGCAGTACTTC
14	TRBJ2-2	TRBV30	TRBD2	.	CAWNSGVNTGELFF	TGTGCCTGGAATAGCGGGGTGAACACCGGGGAGCTGTTTTTT
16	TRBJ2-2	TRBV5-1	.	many	CASSLVGNTNTGELFF	TGCGCCAGCAGCTTGGTCGGGAACACGAACACCGGGGAGCTGTTTTTT
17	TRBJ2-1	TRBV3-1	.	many	CASSQGRRGGSYNEQFF	TGTGCCAGCAGCCAAGGTCGCAGGGGGGGTTCCTACAATGAGCAGTTCTTC
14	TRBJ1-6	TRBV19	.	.	CASSLQAHNSPLHF	TGTGCCAGTAGTTTGCAGGCCCATAATTCACCCCTCCACTTT